The 9 T cell receptor beta chains presented below share a single source sample, sequenced in a study of T cells in localized non-small cell lung cancer. Libraries were prepared by immunoSEQ multiplex PCR; TCRdb keeps only in-frame clonotypes and omits some of them. The table has some 80,000 clones, roughly 86% seen once. Sequencing was performed on peripheral blood, taken before any cancer treatment. Source of these receptors: a man between 35 and 75 years old with stage I lung adenocarcinoma.

This sequence joins TRBV18 and TRBJ1-5; D is uncertain. V lost 4 bases, J lost 1 base, and 5 bases lay in between. The CDR3 has 13 amino acids. Germline V gene data show CDR1 as KGHSH and CDR2 as LQKENI. DNA for the CDR3: TGTGCCAGCTCACGCGGAAGCAATCAGCCCCAGCATTTT. It specifies CASSRGSNQPQHF.

The V and J genes are TRBV27 and TRBJ1-1; D possibly corresponds to TRBD1 (5 bases). The CDR3 covers 14 residues. Germline V lookup: CDR1 MNHEY, CDR2 SMNVEV (reference sequence). V shed 3 bases and J shed 3 bases, with 11 bases lying between them. CDR3 nucleotide sequence: TGTGCCAGCAGTTTCAGGGACGGGTACACTGAAGCTTTCTTT. Amino acid sequence: CASSFRDGYTEAFF.

V is TRBV29-1 and J is TRBJ2-1; TRBD1 might be the D (6 bases). Trimming removed 5 bases from V and 15 bases from J, with 14 bases in between. Germline values: CDR1 SQVTM, CDR2 ANQGSEA. The length of the CDR3 is 10 residues. In nucleotides, the CDR3 is TGCAGCGTTTGGGACAAGGGATGGTTCTTC. This translates into CSVWDKGWFF.

This clone was observed once. The chain uses TRBV5-1 and TRBJ2-7, with D perhaps TRBD2 (6 bases). Germline assignment: CDR1 SGHRS and CDR2 YFSETQ. This CDR3 region has 17 residues. V was pared by 1 base and J by 2 bases, with 19 bases between. For the CDR3, the DNA is TGCGCCAGCAGCTTGATGGGGATGCGGAGGGCGACCTACGAGCAGTACTTC. Its translation is CASSLMGMRRATYEQYF.

This clone was counted once. This chain joins TRBV7-2 and TRBJ2-2; 13 nucleotides align to TRBD2. The germline V gene encodes CDR1 SGHTA and CDR2 FQGNSA. The CDR3 spans 16 residues. J gave up 6 bases and V 6 bases, and 7 bases lay outside the gene matches. For the CDR3, the DNA is TGTGCCAGCAGTTCTCGACTAGCGGGAGGCCCCGGGGAGCTGTTTTTT. It yields the protein CASSSRLAGGPGELFF.

This clone was detected once. The CDR3 DNA reads as TGCGCCAGCAGTTTTTCGGGCTCCACTGGAAACACCATATATTTT. It specifies CASSFSGSTGNTIYF. This chain joins TRBV5-1 and TRBJ1-3; the D is unclear. Trimming took 5 bases from V and 2 from J, leaving 14 bases between them. CDR1 is SGHRS and CDR2 is YFSETQ in the germline V gene. The CDR3 runs to 15 residues. The full variable domain, rest sourced from reference TRBV5-1 and TRBJ1-3, is KAGVTQTPRYLIKTRGQQVTLSCSPISGHRSVSWYQQTPGQGLQFLFEYFSETQRNKGNFPGRFSGRQFSNSRSEMNVSTLELGDSALYLCASSFSGSTGNTIYFGEGSWLTVV.

The chain recombines TRBV19 with TRBJ1-2, with D perhaps TRBD1 (5 bases). Looked up from germline, CDR1 is LNHDA and CDR2 is SQIVND (reference sequence). This CDR3 is built from 14 residues. The germline V and J ends were trimmed by 5 bases and 5 bases, with 15 bases remaining between them. The DNA of the CDR3 is TGTGCCAGTAGTCCGGGGGACCGGGAGTATGGCTACACCTTC. This codes for CASSPGDREYGYTF.

The rearrangement joins TRBV9 to TRBJ1-1; D remains ambiguous. Germline loops: CDR1 SGDLS, CDR2 YYNGEE. The CDR3 is 12 amino acids. The germline V and J ends were trimmed by 2 bases and 2 bases, with 4 bases remaining between them. The chain's CDR3 is CASSVQNTEAFF. CDR3 DNA: TGTGCCAGCAGCGTCCAAAACACTGAAGCTTTCTTT.

The rearrangement uses TRBV28 and TRBJ2-7; 7 positions match TRBD1. Germline V gene data show CDR1 as MDHEN and CDR2 as SYDVKM. The V and J ends lost 3 bases and 4 bases, in that order; junction bases with no gene match: 3. The CDR3 has 13 residues. Here the CDR3 reads CASSLTGFYEQYF. The CDR3 coding sequence is TGTGCCAGCAGTTTGACAGGGTTTTACGAGCAGTACTTC. Full variable domain (outside the CDR3, taken from reference TRBV28 and TRBJ2-7): DVKVTQSSRYLVKRTGEKVFLECVQDMDHENMFWYRQDPGLGLRLIYFSYDVKMKEKGDIPEGYSVSREKKERFSLILESASTNQTSMYLCASSLTGFYEQYFGPGTRLTVT.